What follows are 11 T cell receptor beta chains derived from one specimen sequenced in a study of blood T cells in healthy people across ages. PCR was performed a second time for about 7 to 12 cycles using a sample-barcoded 5' primer and a J-beta primer mix. TCRdb used MiXCR to reprocess the 5' RACE reads, holding one entry per CDR3 protein. The sample yields about 1.4 million distinct CDR3 sequences, approximately 59% seen once. Sequenced material: blood. The receptors come from a man between 18 and 29 years old in good health.

V is TRBV6-4 and J is TRBJ1-2; 11 bases fit TRBD1. Unmatched junction bases numbered 19, after V lost 2 bases and J lost 8 bases. Germline assignment: CDR1 MRHNA and CDR2 SNTAGT. The CDR3 extends over 19 amino acids. As DNA, the CDR3 is TGTGCCAGCAGTGACACCCCCGGCGGCGCTGGACAGGGGGCTGTAGGCTACACCTTC. This encodes CASSDTPGGAGQGAVGYTF.

The chain employs TRBV12-3 or TRBV12-4 and TRBJ1-2; D not certain. The CDR3 loop spans 14 amino acids. The V and J ends lost 3 bases and 1 base respectively, with 9 bases between them. The CDR3 loop reads CASSLVTFNYGYTF. CDR3 nucleotide sequence: TGTGCCAGCAGTTTGGTGACATTTAACTATGGCTACACCTTC.

Remarks on this clonotype: A much larger clone differs by one base, so this may be a read error. The V and J genes are TRBV4-3 and TRBJ2-1; D remains unclear. The CDR3 covers 14 residues. CDR1 and CDR2 (germline): LGHNA, YSLEER. Deletions cut 1 base from V and 10 bases from J, with 14 bases between. CDR3 DNA: TGCGCCAGCAGCCAAGGTGGGCGCTCCTACGAGCAGTTCTTC. Its protein product is CASSQGGRSYEQFF.

The chain has TRBV6-5 and TRBJ2-7, with D hard to call. With the DNA end fitting TRBJ2-5 better, the J assignment may be wrong. This CDR3 contains 15 residues. Germline V gene data show CDR1 as MNHEY and CDR2 as SVGAGI. CDR3 coding DNA: TGTGCCAGCAGCCCCTGGTTGACTCTAGAAGAGACCCAGTACTTC. It specifies CASSPWLTLEETQYF.

This chain uses TRBV7-9 with TRBJ2-6, with no clear D. V was trimmed by 5 bases and J by 2 bases, leaving 13 bases between them. Germline lookup yields CDR1 SEHNR and CDR2 FQNEAQ (reference sequence). The CDR3 loop spans 16 amino acids. The CDR3 DNA reads as TGTGCCAGCAGCACCTCGTGGGCTACTGGGGCCAACGTCCTGACTTTC. Translating gives CASSTSWATGANVLTF.

The CDR3 DNA follows: TGTGCCAGCAGCTTACCCACAGCGGGAGTAGAAGCAGAGACCCAGTACTTC. Amino acids: CASSLPTAGVEAETQYF. The chain recombines TRBV7-2 with TRBJ2-5; 8 bases match TRBD2. The CDR3 has 17 amino acids. Unmatched junction bases numbered 12, after V lost 2 bases and J lost 4 bases. Germline V gives CDR1 SGHTA, CDR2 FQGNSA.

This chain links TRBV12-3 or TRBV12-4 with TRBJ2-1; the D is unclear. This CDR3 contains 15 residues. Trimming shortened V by 3 bases and J by 0 bases, and 9 bases separated the two germline ends. The CDR3 DNA is TGTGCCAGCAGTTTTGGCGTGGACTCCTACAATGAGCAGTTCTTC. It yields the protein CASSFGVDSYNEQFF.

CDR3 nucleotides: TGTGCCAGCAGTGCGGGTAGCGGGAGGGGCGAGACCCAGTACTTC. Translating it yields CASSAGSGRGETQYF. J is TRBJ2-7 and V is TRBV7-2, with 11 bases aligning to TRBD2. The last part of the DNA fits TRBJ2-5 better; the J call may be wrong. The length of the CDR3 is 15 residues. Germline-derived CDR1 and CDR2 are SGHTA and FQGNSA.

V is TRBV6-2 or TRBV6-3 and J is TRBJ1-5; TRBD1 matches 10 bases. CDR3 length equals 15 residues. V lost 5 bases and J lost 7; bases outside the gene matches: 8. Germline V gene data show CDR1 as MNHEY and CDR2 as SVGEGT. The CDR3 region is CASSRGTGAPQPQHF. The CDR3 nucleotides are TGTGCCAGCAGTCGAGGGACAGGGGCTCCACAGCCCCAGCATTTT.

The table lists this clonotype with a few counts. V usage is TRBV20-1 and J usage is TRBJ1-6, with 8 bases lining up with TRBD1. Germline V gene data show CDR1 as DFQATT and CDR2 as SNEGSKA (reference sequence). The V segment lost 6 bases and the J segment 6 bases; nucleotides outside the gene matches: 7. This CDR3 is 14 amino acids long. In DNA, the CDR3 is TGCAGTGCGGGGGGAGGGACAGGTAATTCACCCCTCCACTTT. Translated, it gives CSAGGGTGNSPLHF.

The genes are TRBV2 and TRBJ1-1; D is undetermined. Deletions cut 8 bases from V and 5 bases from J, with 15 bases between. Germline V gives CDR1 SNHLY, CDR2 FYNNEI. The CDR3 length is 13 residues. The CDR3 here is CASLDRGRTEAFF. The CDR3 DNA follows: TGTGCCAGCCTTGATCGCGGTCGAACTGAAGCTTTCTTT.